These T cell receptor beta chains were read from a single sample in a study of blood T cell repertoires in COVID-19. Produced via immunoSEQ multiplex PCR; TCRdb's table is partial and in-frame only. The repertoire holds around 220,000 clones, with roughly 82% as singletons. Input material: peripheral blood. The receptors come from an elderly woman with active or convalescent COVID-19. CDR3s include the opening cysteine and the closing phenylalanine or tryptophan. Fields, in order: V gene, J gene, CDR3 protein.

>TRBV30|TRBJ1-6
CAWSVPGAYNSPLHF
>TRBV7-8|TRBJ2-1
CASSLRLAGTITPNEQFF
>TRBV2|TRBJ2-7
CASRDRGNEQYF
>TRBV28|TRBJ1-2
CASGPGTAAMGYTF
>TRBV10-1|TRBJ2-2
CASSRTGRTGELFF
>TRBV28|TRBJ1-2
CASTASEVATNYGYTF
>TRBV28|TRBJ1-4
CASSFIGGNEKLFF
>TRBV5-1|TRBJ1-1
CASQDPLTGGTAFF
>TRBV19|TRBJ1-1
CASSMFGGLGNTEAFF
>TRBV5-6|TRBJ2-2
CASSFGLAGGGTGELFF
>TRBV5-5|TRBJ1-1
CASSLARVQAFF
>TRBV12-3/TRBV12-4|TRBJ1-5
CASSYVPNQPQHF
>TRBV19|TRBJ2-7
CASSRGTGSYEQYF
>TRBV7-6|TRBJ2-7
CASSLTSGGSYEQYF
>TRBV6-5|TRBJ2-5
CASRTSGGPQETQYF
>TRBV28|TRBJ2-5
CASSLFPDRGDQETQYF
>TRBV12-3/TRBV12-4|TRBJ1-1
CASSPDTNTEAFF
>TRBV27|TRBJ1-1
CASSYPRGRAFF
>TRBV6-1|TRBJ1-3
CASSEWGGRNTIYF
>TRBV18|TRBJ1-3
CASSSATASSGNTIYF
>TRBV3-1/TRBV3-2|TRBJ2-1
CASSQDSDSRRQFF
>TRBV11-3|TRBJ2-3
CASSLGRSTDTQYF
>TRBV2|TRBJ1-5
CASNLQGSNQPQHF
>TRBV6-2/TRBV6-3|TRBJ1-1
CASSEAGRAVTEAFF
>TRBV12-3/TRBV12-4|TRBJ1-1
CASSDRETPEAFF
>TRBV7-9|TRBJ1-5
CASSLGTGYGNQPQHF
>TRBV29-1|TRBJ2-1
CSGLGLIDEQFF
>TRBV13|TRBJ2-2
CASTRGGNTGELFF
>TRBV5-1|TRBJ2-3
CASSWTGGADTDTQYF
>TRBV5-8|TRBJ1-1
CASSLRGRDTEAFF
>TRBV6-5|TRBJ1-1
CASSYSSRDTEAFF
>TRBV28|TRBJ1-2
CASTPSQDMYGYTF
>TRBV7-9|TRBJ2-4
CASSLGTGGKGNIQYF
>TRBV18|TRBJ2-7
CASSPGTSGSDEQYF
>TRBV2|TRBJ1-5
CASNRDRDQPQHF
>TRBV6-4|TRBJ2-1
CASSALGQGANEQFF
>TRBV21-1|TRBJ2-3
CASPRLRLAGGYTDTQYF
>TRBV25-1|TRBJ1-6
CASSPGTRNSPLHF
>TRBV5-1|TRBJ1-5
CASSLGDRNQPQHF
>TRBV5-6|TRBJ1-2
CASSSSFSYGYTF
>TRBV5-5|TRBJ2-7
CASSFPHTYEQYF
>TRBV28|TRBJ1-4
CASSLGGTGGEEKLFF
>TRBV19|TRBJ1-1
CASRIGGRVLSDTEAFF
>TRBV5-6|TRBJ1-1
CASSSADRNTEAFF
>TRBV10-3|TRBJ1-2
CAIGGNYGYTF
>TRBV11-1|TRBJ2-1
CASSLRGLNNEQFF
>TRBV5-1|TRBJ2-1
CASSSRGTEVVSEQFF
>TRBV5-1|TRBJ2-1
CASSSPGLAGVNEQFF
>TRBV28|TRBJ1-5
CASSRKRAVGPQHF
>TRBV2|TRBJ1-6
CASSDTGGSNSPLHF
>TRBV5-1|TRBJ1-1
CASSKRVGNMNTEAFF
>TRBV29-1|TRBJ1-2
CSVGGRLGYGYTF
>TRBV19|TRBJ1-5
CASSTPPTIPQHF